A selection of T cell receptor beta chains follows, all from one sample in a study of blood T cell repertoires in COVID-19. TCRdb keeps only in-frame clones here, not all; method: immunoSEQ multiplex PCR. Of roughly 150,000 clones listed, around 75% are singletons. Sequenced material: peripheral blood. The origin of the receptors is a woman older than 75 with acute or convalescent COVID-19. The CDR3 runs from the conserved cysteine through the conserved F or W. The D gene is left open where the match is weak. Some rows have no size entry. The others give once, few or many, or a class for an expanded clone.

TRBJ1-1 TRBV7-9 . . CASSLAGVTEAFF TGTGCCAGCAGCTTAGCGGGAGTGACTGAAGCTTTCTTT
TRBJ1-2 TRBV3-1/TRBV3-2 TRBD1 . CASSQDPVRQGYGYTF TGTGCCAGCAGCCAAGATCCTGTGCGACAGGGCTATGGCTACACCTTC
TRBJ1-1 TRBV5-1 . once CASSFTGSPEAFF TGCGCCAGCAGCTTCACAGGGTCCCCTGAAGCTTTCTTT
TRBJ2-3 TRBV16 TRBD2 . CASSPPAGGLTDTQYF TGTGCCAGCAGCCCCCCAGCGGGGGGGTTAACAGATACGCAGTATTTT
TRBJ2-1 TRBV20-1 TRBD2 few CSARLGGEQFF TGCAGTGCTAGATTGGGGGGGGAGCAGTTCTTC
TRBJ2-1 TRBV7-9 . . CASSPKRRESNEQFF TGTGCCAGCAGCCCCAAAAGGCGGGAAAGCAATGAGCAGTTCTTC
TRBJ2-5 TRBV30 . . CAWSVLVGGETQYF TGTGCCTGGAGTGTACTGGTAGGAGGAGAGACCCAGTACTTC
TRBJ1-6 TRBV28 . . CASSPPGAPLHF TGTGCCAGCAGTCCACCAGGGGCACCCCTCCACTTT
TRBJ2-3 TRBV9 . . CASSPRGSRTDTQYF TGTGCCAGCAGCCCGCGGGGCAGTAGGACAGATACGCAGTATTTT
TRBJ2-3 TRBV5-1 TRBD2 . CASSLGGGSGGTDTQYF TGCGCCAGCAGCTTGGGTGGGGGAAGCGGGGGCACAGATACGCAGTATTTT
TRBJ1-2 TRBV5-1 . . CASSLRENYGYTF TGCGCCAGCAGCTTAAGAGAGAACTATGGCTACACCTTT
TRBJ2-1 TRBV27 TRBD2 . CASSLGGGQVNEQFF TGTGCCAGCAGTTTAGGGGGAGGGCAGGTCAATGAGCAGTTCTTC
TRBJ2-1 TRBV19 TRBD1 . CASSQDRSSYNEQFF TGTGCCAGTAGTCAGGACAGGTCCTCCTACAATGAGCAGTTCTTC
TRBJ1-5 TRBV19 . few CASRGSGLNQPQHF TGTGCCAGTAGGGGTTCAGGGCTTAATCAGCCCCAGCATTTT
TRBJ2-7 TRBV19 TRBD2 . CASSRGGADYEQYF TGTGCCAGTAGTCGGGGGGGCGCGGACTACGAGCAGTACTTC
TRBJ2-5 TRBV24-1 . . CATSESGPYQETQYF TGTGCCACCAGTGAGAGCGGACCCTACCAAGAGACCCAGTACTTC
TRBJ1-5 TRBV5-3 TRBD1 few CARSLLQGVYQPQHF TGTGCCAGAAGCTTGTTACAGGGGGTCTATCAGCCCCAGCATTTT
TRBJ1-1 TRBV29-1 . once CSAATVNTEAFF TGCAGCGCAGCGACAGTGAACACTGAAGCTTTCTTT
TRBJ2-5 TRBV28 . . CASSLRETQYF TGTGCCAGCAGTTTACGGGAGACCCAGTACTTC
TRBJ1-2 TRBV30 . few CAWSGGPSLYGYTF TGTGCCTGGAGTGGTGGCCCTAGCCTCTATGGCTACACCTTC
TRBJ2-4 TRBV2 TRBD1 . CASSEMGQVKNIQYF TGTGCCAGCAGTGAGATGGGACAGGTCAAAAACATTCAGTACTTC
TRBJ2-7 TRBV19 TRBD1 . CASAGQGPYEQYF TGTGCCAGTGCCGGACAGGGACCCTACGAGCAGTACTTC
TRBJ1-6 TRBV3-1/TRBV3-2 . . CASSQARQSSYNSPLHF TGTGCCAGCAGCCAAGCCCGACAGAGCTCCTATAATTCACCCCTCCACTTT
TRBJ2-7 TRBV7-8 TRBD1 few CASSLLGTGLNEQYF TGTGCCAGCAGCTTACTGGGGACAGGGCTAAACGAGCAGTACTTC
TRBJ1-4 TRBV5-1 . . CASSLQGRNEKLFF TGCGCCAGCAGCTTGCAGGGGCGCAACGAAAAACTGTTTTTT
TRBJ1-5 TRBV7-3 TRBD1 . CASSLGPGTGRINQPQHF TGTGCCAGCAGCTTAGGGCCGGGGACAGGGAGGATCAATCAGCCCCAGCATTTT
TRBJ1-5 TRBV11-2 . . CASSLGGPGRGNQPQHF TGTGCCAGCAGCTTAGGGGGGCCTGGGAGGGGCAATCAGCCCCAGCATTTT
TRBJ1-5 TRBV6-5 . . CASSPSGNLNQPQHF TGTGCCAGCAGTCCTTCAGGAAACCTGAATCAGCCCCAGCATTTT
TRBJ1-4 TRBV6-5 . once CASSYFFGNEKLFF TGTGCCAGCAGTTACTTCTTCGGGAATGAAAAACTGTTTTTT
TRBJ1-1 TRBV29-1 TRBD1 . CSVGYRGPMNTEAFF TGCAGCGTCGGTTACAGGGGCCCCATGAACACTGAAGCTTTCTTT
TRBJ2-3 TRBV5-5 TRBD2 few CASSPRGLAARTDTQYF TGTGCCAGCAGCCCTCGTGGTCTAGCGGCTCGCACAGATACGCAGTATTTT
TRBJ1-1 TRBV27 . . CASSSQGPNTEAFF TGTGCCAGCAGTTCACAGGGTCCGAACACTGAAGCTTTCTTT
TRBJ2-5 TRBV7-2 TRBD2 . CASSSGPAGGQETQYF TGTGCCAGCAGCTCGGGCCCAGCGGGGGGCCAGGAGACCCAGTACTTC
TRBJ1-5 TRBV30 TRBD1 . CAWSGQGRQPQHF TGTGCCTGGAGTGGACAGGGTCGTCAGCCCCAGCATTTT
TRBJ2-1 TRBV12-3/TRBV12-4 . . CASSFKADNEQFF TGTGCCAGCAGTTTCAAAGCGGACAATGAGCAGTTCTTC
TRBJ2-7 TRBV18 . . CASSPRSGQGEQYF TGTGCCAGCTCACCACGTTCAGGGCAGGGCGAGCAGTACTTC
TRBJ2-4 TRBV30 TRBD2 few CAWSAGGGSNIQYF TGTGCCTGGAGTGCGGGGGGAGGTTCAAACATTCAGTACTTC
TRBJ2-1 TRBV5-4 TRBD2 . CASSPVAGGPVNEQFF TGTGCCAGCAGTCCAGTAGCGGGGGGGCCCGTCAATGAGCAGTTCTTC
TRBJ2-3 TRBV7-8 . once CASSSGRVDDHPDTQYF TGTGCCAGCAGCTCTGGCAGGGTGGATGACCACCCAGATACGCAGTATTTT
TRBJ2-5 TRBV6-6 . . CASRQGRETQYF TGTGCCAGCAGGCAGGGTCGAGAGACCCAGTACTTC
TRBJ1-1 TRBV3-1/TRBV3-2 . . CASSQNWRGNTEAFF TGTGCCAGCAGCCAAAATTGGAGGGGAAACACTGAAGCTTTCTTT
TRBJ1-1 TRBV6-5 TRBD1 few CASTGTENTEAFF TGTGCCAGCACCGGGACAGAGAACACTGAAGCTTTCTTT
TRBJ1-2 TRBV5-1 TRBD1 . CASSQGAIYGYTF TGCGCCAGCAGCCAGGGGGCCATCTATGGCTACACCTTC
TRBJ2-3 TRBV5-1 TRBD1 . CASSLIRDSNLIKDTQYF TGCGCCAGCAGCCTGATAAGGGACAGCAATTTAATTAAAGATACGCAGTATTTT
TRBJ2-4 TRBV18 . . CASSTQGGKNIQYF TGTGCCAGCTCAACACAGGGAGGCAAAAACATTCAGTACTTC
TRBJ1-2 TRBV12-3/TRBV12-4 TRBD1 . CASSQTGNYGYTF TGTGCCAGCAGCCAGACAGGGAACTATGGCTACACCTTC
TRBJ2-7 TRBV28 TRBD2 . CASSLGLATYEQYF TGTGCCAGCAGTTTAGGACTAGCGACCTACGAGCAGTACTTC
TRBJ1-2 TRBV5-1 . . CASSLGPANYGYTF TGCGCCAGCAGCTTGGGGCCAGCTAACTATGGCTACACCTTC
TRBJ2-1 TRBV11-2 TRBD2 once CASSLVGTSGYNEQFF TGTGCCAGCAGCTTAGTAGGGACTAGCGGGTACAATGAGCAGTTCTTC
TRBJ2-1 TRBV6-5 . . CASSYGRGNEQFF TGTGCCAGCAGTTACGGCAGGGGCAATGAGCAGTTCTTC
TRBJ1-1 TRBV14 . . CASSQVRSRGGPTEAFF TGTGCCAGCAGCCAAGTAAGGTCGCGCGGGGGCCCCACTGAAGCTTTCTTT
TRBJ1-6 TRBV5-4 . . CASSVDPNPPLHF TGTGCCAGCAGCGTGGACCCTAACCCACCCCTCCACTTT
TRBJ1-4 TRBV18 . . CASSPRPGGTNEKLFF TGTGCCAGCTCCCCCAGGCCGGGGGGAACTAATGAAAAACTGTTTTTT
TRBJ2-7 TRBV2 TRBD1 . CASSLGQAPRLGYF TGTGCCAGCAGTTTGGGACAGGCCCCTCGTTTAGGGTACTTC
TRBJ2-1 TRBV4-2 . few CASSQDQSREQFF TGTGCCAGCAGCCAAGATCAATCGCGAGAGCAGTTCTTC
TRBJ2-1 TRBV6-2/TRBV6-3 TRBD2 once CASSYGRREPSNEQFF TGTGCCAGCAGTTATGGGAGGCGGGAGCCCTCCAATGAGCAGTTCTTC
TRBJ1-3 TRBV18 TRBD1 . CASSPRRGNQNTIYF TGTGCCAGCTCACCACGCAGGGGGAATCAAAACACCATATATTTT
TRBJ2-1 TRBV10-3 TRBD2 . CAISEGSGRGNEQFF TGTGCCATCAGTGAGGGTAGCGGGAGGGGCAATGAGCAGTTCTTC
TRBJ1-1 TRBV11-2 . . CASSSQGYSTEAFF TGTGCCAGCAGCTCTCAGGGCTATAGCACTGAAGCTTTCTTT